This T cell receptor beta chain was profiled in a study of Ad26.COV2.S vaccination and SARS-CoV-2 variants. The assay was immunoSEQ multiplex PCR, and TCRdb's table has in-frame clones only and misses some. The sample lists some 340,000 clones, about 85% occurring once. This CDR3 is 14 amino acids long. Germline values: CDR1 SGHRS, CDR2 YFSETQ. V gave up 5 bases and J gave up 2 bases; unmatched junction bases: 4. Treatment denoted: roughly 19 received Ad26.COV2.S at low or high dose, single or two shots; several received placebo; per-sample allocation not given. Sampling happened 63 days after the first vaccine or placebo injection.

The clonotype comes from a person aged 18-60 years who received the Ad26.COV2.S COVID-19 vaccine or a placebo. This specimen was peripheral blood, taken in a trial of Ad26.COV2.S vaccine versus placebo. This chain links TRBV5-1 with TRBJ2-3; 8 nucleotides agree with TRBD2. The CDR3 DNA follows: TGCGCCAGCAGTCGGGGGGGCCTCACAGATACGCAGTATTTT. Translating it yields CASSRGGLTDTQYF.